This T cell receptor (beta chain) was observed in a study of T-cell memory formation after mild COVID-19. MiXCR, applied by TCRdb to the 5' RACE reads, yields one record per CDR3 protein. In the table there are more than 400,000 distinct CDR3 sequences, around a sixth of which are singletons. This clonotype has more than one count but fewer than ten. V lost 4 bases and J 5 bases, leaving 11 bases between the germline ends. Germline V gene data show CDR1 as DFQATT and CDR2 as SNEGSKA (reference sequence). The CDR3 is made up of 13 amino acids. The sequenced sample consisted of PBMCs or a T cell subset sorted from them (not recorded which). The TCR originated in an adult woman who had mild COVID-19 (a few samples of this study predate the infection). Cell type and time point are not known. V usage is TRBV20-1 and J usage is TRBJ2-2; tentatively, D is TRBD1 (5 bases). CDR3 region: CSAKKGLTGELFF. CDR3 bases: TGCAGTGCTAAGAAGGGGTTAACCGGGGAGCTGTTTTTT.